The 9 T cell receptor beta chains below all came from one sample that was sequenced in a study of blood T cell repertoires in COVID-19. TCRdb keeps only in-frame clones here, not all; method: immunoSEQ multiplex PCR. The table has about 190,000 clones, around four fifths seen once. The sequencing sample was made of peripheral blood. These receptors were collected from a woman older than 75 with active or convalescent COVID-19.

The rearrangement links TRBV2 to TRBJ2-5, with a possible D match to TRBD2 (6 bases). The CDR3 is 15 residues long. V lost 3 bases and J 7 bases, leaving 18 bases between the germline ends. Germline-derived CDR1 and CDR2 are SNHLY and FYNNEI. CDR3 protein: CASSEPSAPPGTQYF. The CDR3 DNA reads TGTGCCAGCAGTGAGCCTAGCGCCCCCCCCGGGACCCAGTACTTC.

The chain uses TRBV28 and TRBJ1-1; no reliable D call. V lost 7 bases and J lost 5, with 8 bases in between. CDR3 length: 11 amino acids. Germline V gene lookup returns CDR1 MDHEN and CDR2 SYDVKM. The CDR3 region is CASISTTEAFF. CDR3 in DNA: TGTGCCAGCATCTCGACAACTGAAGCTTTCTTT.

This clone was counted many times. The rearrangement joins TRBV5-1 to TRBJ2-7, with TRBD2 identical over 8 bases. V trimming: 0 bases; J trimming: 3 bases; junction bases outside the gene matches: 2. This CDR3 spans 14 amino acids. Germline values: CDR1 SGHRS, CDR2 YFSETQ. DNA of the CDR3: TGCGCCAGCAGCTTGGGCCGGGGGGGCTACGAGCAGTACTTC. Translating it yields CASSLGRGGYEQYF.

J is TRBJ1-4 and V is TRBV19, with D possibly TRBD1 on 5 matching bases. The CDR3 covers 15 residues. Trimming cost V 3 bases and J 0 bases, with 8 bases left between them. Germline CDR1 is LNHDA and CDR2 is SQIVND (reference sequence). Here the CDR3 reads CASSIGTTTNEKLFF. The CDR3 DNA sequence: TGTGCCAGTAGTATCGGGACTACAACTAATGAAAAACTGTTTTTT.

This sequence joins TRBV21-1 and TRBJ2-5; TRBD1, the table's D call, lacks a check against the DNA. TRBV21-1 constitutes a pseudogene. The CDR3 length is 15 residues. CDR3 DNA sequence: TGTGCCAGCCCCCGGGACAGGGGATTCCAAGAGACCCAGTACTTC. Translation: CASPRDRGFQETQYF.

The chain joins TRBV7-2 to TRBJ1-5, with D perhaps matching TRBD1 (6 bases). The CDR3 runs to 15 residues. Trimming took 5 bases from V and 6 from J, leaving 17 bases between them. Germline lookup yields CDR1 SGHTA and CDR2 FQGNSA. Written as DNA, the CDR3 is TGTGCCAGCAGCGCATTACAGGGTTCGGGTCAGCCCCAGCATTTT. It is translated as CASSALQGSGQPQHF.

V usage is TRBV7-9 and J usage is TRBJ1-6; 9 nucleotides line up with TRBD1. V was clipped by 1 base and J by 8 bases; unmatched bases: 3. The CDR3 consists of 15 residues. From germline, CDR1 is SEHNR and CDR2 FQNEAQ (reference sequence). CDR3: CASSLGGTGHSPLHF. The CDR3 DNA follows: TGTGCCAGCAGCTTAGGAGGGACAGGGCATTCACCCCTCCACTTT.

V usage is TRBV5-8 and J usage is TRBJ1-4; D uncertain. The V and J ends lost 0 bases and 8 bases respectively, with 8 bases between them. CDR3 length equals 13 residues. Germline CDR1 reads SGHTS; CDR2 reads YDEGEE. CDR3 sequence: CASSLASEEKLFF. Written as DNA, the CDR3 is TGTGCCAGCAGCTTGGCGTCGGAGGAAAAACTGTTTTTT.

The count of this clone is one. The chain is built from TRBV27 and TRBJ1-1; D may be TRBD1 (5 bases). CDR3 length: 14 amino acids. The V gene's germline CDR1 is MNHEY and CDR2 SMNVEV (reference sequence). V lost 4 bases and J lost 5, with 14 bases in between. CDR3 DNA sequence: TGTGCCAGCAGTTCCATGGGGCGGAAAACTGAAGCTTTCTTT. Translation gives CASSSMGRKTEAFF.